These T cell receptor beta chains were read from a single sample in a study of blood T cell repertoires in COVID-19. Produced via immunoSEQ multiplex PCR; TCRdb's table is partial and in-frame only. The table lists over 150,000 clones, 79% of them singletons. Specimen: PBMCs or T cells enriched from blood (not recorded which). These receptors all stem from an older woman in a cohort exposed to, infected with or recovered from COVID-19 (not recorded which). The conserved cysteine and the conserved F or W are not part of the CDR3 here.

V,J,CDR3
TRBV4-1,TRBJ1-2,ASSPVGTGRNGYT
TRBV7-2,TRBJ2-7,ASSLQTSGYEQY
TRBV29-1,TRBJ2-3,SVEEARAGTQY
TRBV2,TRBJ2-5,ASSGVWTGETQY
TRBV19,TRBJ2-3,ASSMGQNWDTQY
TRBV28,TRBJ2-7,ASSPGTGTSGIQY
TRBV10-3,TRBJ2-7,AISEGGQGYEQY
TRBV4-1,TRBJ1-3,ASSQDRRAYSGNTIY
TRBV5-4,TRBJ2-2,ASSLELAGGPGTGELF
TRBV11-3,TRBJ2-3,ASSSTDTQY
TRBV2,TRBJ2-3,ASSRLAGTDTQY
TRBV7-9,TRBJ2-6,ASSSAASSGANVLT
TRBV7-3,TRBJ2-3,ASSLTEGGDTQY
TRBV2,TRBJ2-7,ASRERENLH
TRBV28,TRBJ1-2,ASSPRTGLYGYT
TRBV7-9,TRBJ2-3,ASNQNTDTQY
TRBV28,TRBJ1-5,ASSFLGRGYSNQPQH
TRBV3-1/TRBV3-2,TRBJ2-5,ASSQEWAGGPPQY
TRBV4-1,TRBJ1-2,ASSQPGQKLSNYGYT
TRBV2,TRBJ1-4,ASSGVGQGNEKLF
TRBV28,TRBJ1-4,ASGPGGTNEKLF
TRBV28,TRBJ2-5,ASSPSPTSGRGETQY
TRBV21-1,TRBJ2-1,ASSKAPISGDWANEQF
TRBV11-2,TRBJ2-5,ASTGTAQETQY
TRBV7-3,TRBJ2-1,ASSLTLAGGPGEQF
TRBV10-2,TRBJ2-3,ATLGDTQY
TRBV5-1,TRBJ1-1,ASSAWTGMNTEAF